This T cell receptor (beta chain) stems from a study of T cell responses to AZD1222 COVID-19 vaccine. In germline, CDR1 is MNHEY, CDR2 SVGEGT. With 5 bases clipped from V and 5 bases from J, the junction kept 7 bases outside the gene matches. This CDR3 contains 14 residues. Clones were sequenced by immunoSEQ multiplex PCR, and TCRdb holds only the in-frame ones, with some missing. This sample has over 95,000 clones; around nine tenths occur once, and the top ten carry about 3%. The genes are TRBV6-2 or TRBV6-3 and TRBJ2-3; 7 nucleotides agree with TRBD1. The sequence derives from an adult in good health. The sequencing here drew on peripheral blood, taken on day 0 of AZD1222 vaccination. CDR3 in DNA: TGTGCCAGCAGTCGGGGACAGAACTTAGATACGCAGTATTTT. This translates into CASSRGQNLDTQYF.